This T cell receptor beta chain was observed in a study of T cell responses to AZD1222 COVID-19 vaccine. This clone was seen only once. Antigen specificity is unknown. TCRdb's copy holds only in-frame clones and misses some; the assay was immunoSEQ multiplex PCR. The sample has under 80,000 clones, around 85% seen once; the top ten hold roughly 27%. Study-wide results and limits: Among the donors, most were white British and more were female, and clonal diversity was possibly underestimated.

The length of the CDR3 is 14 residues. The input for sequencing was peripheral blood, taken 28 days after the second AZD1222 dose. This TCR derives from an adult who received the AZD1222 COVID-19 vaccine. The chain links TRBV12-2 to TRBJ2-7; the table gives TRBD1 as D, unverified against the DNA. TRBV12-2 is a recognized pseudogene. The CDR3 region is CASRLLYRPYEQYF. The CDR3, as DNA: TGTGCAAGTCGCTTATTGTACAGGCCCTACGAGCAGTACTTC.